These T cell receptor beta chains were read from a single sample in a study of blood T cells in healthy people across ages. MiXCR, applied by TCRdb to the 5' RACE reads, yields one record per CDR3 protein. The data hold about 780,000 distinct CDR3 sequences, with about half observed a single time. Sequencing was performed on blood. These receptors originate from a man older than 75 in good health. CDR3s include the opening cysteine and the closing phenylalanine or tryptophan. D genes are given only for firm matches. Some rows have no size entry. The others give once, few or many, or a class for an expanded clone.

v_call: TRBV3-1
clone_size: .
j_call: TRBJ2-1
d_call: .
cdr3_aa: CASSQFRINEQFF
cdr3_nt: TGTGCCAGCAGCCAATTCCGCATCAATGAGCAGTTCTTC

v_call: TRBV20-1
clone_size: .
j_call: TRBJ2-5
d_call: TRBD2
cdr3_aa: CSARLAGVGNLQYF
cdr3_nt: TGCAGTGCTAGGCTGGCGGGAGTGGGGAACCTTCAGTACTTC

v_call: TRBV24-1
clone_size: .
j_call: TRBJ2-3
d_call: .
cdr3_aa: CATGRGGTDTQYF
cdr3_nt: TGTGCCACCGGGCGGGGAGGCACAGATACGCAGTATTTT

v_call: TRBV5-1
clone_size: .
j_call: TRBJ1-2
d_call: .
cdr3_aa: CASSLGEAIPHYGYTF
cdr3_nt: TGCGCCAGCAGCTTGGGGGAGGCAATCCCCCACTATGGCTACACCTTC

v_call: TRBV29-1
clone_size: .
j_call: TRBJ2-3
d_call: .
cdr3_aa: CSAEGGATDTQYF
cdr3_nt: TGCAGCGCCGAAGGGGGGGCGACAGATACGCAGTATTTT

v_call: TRBV11-3
clone_size: .
j_call: TRBJ2-7
d_call: TRBD1
cdr3_aa: CASSLVGRLQGIIHEQYF
cdr3_nt: TGTGCCAGCAGCTTAGTAGGCCGTCTACAGGGGATCATCCACGAGCAGTACTTC

v_call: TRBV5-1
clone_size: .
j_call: TRBJ1-5
d_call: .
cdr3_aa: CASSLEGGPQHF
cdr3_nt: TGCGCCAGCAGCTTGGAGGGGGGGCCCCAGCATTTT

v_call: TRBV12-3/TRBV12-4
clone_size: .
j_call: TRBJ2-3
d_call: .
cdr3_aa: CASSQGGSEAGTDTQYF
cdr3_nt: TGTGCCAGCAGCCAAGGTGGTAGCGAGGCAGGCACAGATACGCAGTATTTT

v_call: TRBV9
clone_size: few
j_call: TRBJ1-1
d_call: .
cdr3_aa: CASSVAPKTEAFF
cdr3_nt: TGTGCCAGCAGCGTAGCCCCTAAGACTGAAGCTTTCTTT

v_call: TRBV5-5
clone_size: .
j_call: TRBJ2-7
d_call: TRBD2
cdr3_aa: CASSLGTSGSRVYF
cdr3_nt: TGTGCCAGCAGCTTGGGGACTAGCGGGAGTCGGGTGTACTTC

v_call: TRBV11-2
clone_size: .
j_call: TRBJ2-5
d_call: TRBD2
cdr3_aa: CASSRQAGGYLTETQYF
cdr3_nt: TGTGCCAGCAGCCGCCAAGCGGGGGGGTATCTAACTGAGACCCAGTACTTC

v_call: TRBV7-2
clone_size: few
j_call: TRBJ2-7
d_call: .
cdr3_aa: CASSLGRAGATYEQYF
cdr3_nt: TGTGCCAGCAGCTTAGGTAGGGCAGGAGCCACGTACGAGCAGTACTTC

v_call: TRBV7-2
clone_size: .
j_call: TRBJ2-3
d_call: .
cdr3_aa: CASSLSSARSDTQYF
cdr3_nt: TGTGCCAGCAGCTTATCTAGCGCACGATCAGATACGCAGTATTTT

v_call: TRBV11-2
clone_size: .
j_call: TRBJ2-5
d_call: TRBD1
cdr3_aa: CASSSTLQGGQETQYF
cdr3_nt: TGTGCCAGCAGCTCGACACTACAGGGGGGACAAGAGACCCAGTACTTC

v_call: TRBV4-1
clone_size: .
j_call: TRBJ2-1
d_call: .
cdr3_aa: CASSHLGNEQFF
cdr3_nt: TGCGCCAGCAGCCATCTTGGGAATGAGCAGTTCTTC

v_call: TRBV20-1
clone_size: once
j_call: TRBJ1-5
d_call: .
cdr3_aa: CSAIARVRSPQHF
cdr3_nt: TGCAGTGCTATTGCCAGGGTGAGGTCGCCCCAGCATTTT

v_call: TRBV12-3/TRBV12-4
clone_size: .
j_call: TRBJ1-2
d_call: TRBD1
cdr3_aa: CASSTSPLRQGNYGYTF
cdr3_nt: TGTGCCAGCAGTACCAGCCCCCTTAGACAGGGGAACTATGGCTACACCTTC

v_call: TRBV5-1
clone_size: .
j_call: TRBJ2-3
d_call: .
cdr3_aa: CASSLEGSTETQYF
cdr3_nt: TGCGCCAGCAGCTTGGAGGGGAGCACAGAGACGCAGTATTTT

v_call: TRBV27
clone_size: few
j_call: TRBJ2-3
d_call: TRBD2
cdr3_aa: CASSRTSFTDTQYF
cdr3_nt: TGTGCCAGCAGCCGGACTAGTTTTACAGATACGCAGTATTTT

v_call: TRBV14
clone_size: .
j_call: TRBJ2-1
d_call: TRBD2
cdr3_aa: CASSQPSGSSYNEQFF
cdr3_nt: TGTGCCAGCAGCCAACCTAGCGGGAGCTCCTACAATGAGCAGTTCTTC

v_call: TRBV6-5
clone_size: .
j_call: TRBJ2-1
d_call: .
cdr3_aa: CASSYSGFEQFF
cdr3_nt: TGTGCCAGCAGTTACTCGGGATTTGAGCAGTTCTTC

v_call: TRBV28
clone_size: .
j_call: TRBJ2-1
d_call: .
cdr3_aa: CASRRTTWTGDEQFF
cdr3_nt: TGTGCCAGCAGGCGGACTACGTGGACGGGGGATGAGCAGTTCTTC

v_call: TRBV12-3/TRBV12-4
clone_size: few
j_call: TRBJ2-1
d_call: TRBD2
cdr3_aa: CASTPWGREVYNEQFF
cdr3_nt: TGTGCCAGCACCCCGTGGGGGCGGGAGGTCTACAATGAGCAGTTCTTC

v_call: TRBV14
clone_size: .
j_call: TRBJ2-5
d_call: TRBD2
cdr3_aa: CASSQDPPPLAGGQETQYF
cdr3_nt: TGTGCCAGCAGCCAAGATCCACCCCCCCTAGCGGGGGGACAAGAGACCCAGTACTTC

v_call: TRBV6-6
clone_size: .
j_call: TRBJ1-2
d_call: TRBD1
cdr3_aa: CASSQPRDRGNDGYTF
cdr3_nt: TGTGCCAGCAGCCAACCGCGGGACAGGGGGAATGATGGCTACACCTTC